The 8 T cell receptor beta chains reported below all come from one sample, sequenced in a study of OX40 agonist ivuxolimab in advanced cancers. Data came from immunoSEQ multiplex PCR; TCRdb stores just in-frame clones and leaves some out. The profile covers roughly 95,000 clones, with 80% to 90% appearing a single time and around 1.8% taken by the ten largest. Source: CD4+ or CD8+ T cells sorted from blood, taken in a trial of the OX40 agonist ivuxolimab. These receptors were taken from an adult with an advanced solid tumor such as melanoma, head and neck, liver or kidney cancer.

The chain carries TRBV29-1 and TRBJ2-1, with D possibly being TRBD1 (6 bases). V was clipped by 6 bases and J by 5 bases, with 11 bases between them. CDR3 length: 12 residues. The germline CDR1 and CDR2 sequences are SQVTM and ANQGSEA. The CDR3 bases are TGCAGCGTCTGGGACACCAACAATGAGCAGTTCTTC. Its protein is CSVWDTNNEQFF.

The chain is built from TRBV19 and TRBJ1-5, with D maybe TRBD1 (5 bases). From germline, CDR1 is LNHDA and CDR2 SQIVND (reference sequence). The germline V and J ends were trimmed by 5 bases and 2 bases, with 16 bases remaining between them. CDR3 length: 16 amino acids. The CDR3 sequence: CASSLSRGEGNQPQHF. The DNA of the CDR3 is TGTGCCAGTAGTCTCAGCCGGGGCGAAGGCAATCAGCCCCAGCATTTT.

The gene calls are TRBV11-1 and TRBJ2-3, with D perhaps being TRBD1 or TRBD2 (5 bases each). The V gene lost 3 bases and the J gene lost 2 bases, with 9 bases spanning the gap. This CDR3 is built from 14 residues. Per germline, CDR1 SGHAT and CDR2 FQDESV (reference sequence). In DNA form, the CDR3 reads TGTGCCAGCAGCTTGTCAGGGACCACAGATACGCAGTATTTT. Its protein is CASSLSGTTDTQYF.

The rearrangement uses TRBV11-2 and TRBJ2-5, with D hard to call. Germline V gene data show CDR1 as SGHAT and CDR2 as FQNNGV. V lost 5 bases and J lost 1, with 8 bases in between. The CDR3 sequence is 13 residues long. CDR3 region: CASSPDSQETQYF. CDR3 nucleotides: TGTGCCAGCAGCCCGGATAGCCAAGAGACCCAGTACTTC.

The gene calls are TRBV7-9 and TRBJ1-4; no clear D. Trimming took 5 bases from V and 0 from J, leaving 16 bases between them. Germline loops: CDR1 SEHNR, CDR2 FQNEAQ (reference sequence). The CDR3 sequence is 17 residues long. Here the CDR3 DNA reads TGTGCCAGCAGCCCTAGGCCGGGGTGGGCAACTAATGAAAAACTGTTTTTT. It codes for CASSPRPGWATNEKLFF.

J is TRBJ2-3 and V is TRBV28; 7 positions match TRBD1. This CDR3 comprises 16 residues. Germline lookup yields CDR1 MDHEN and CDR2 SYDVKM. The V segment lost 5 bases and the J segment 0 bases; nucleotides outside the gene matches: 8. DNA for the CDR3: TGTGCCAGCAGTGAGGGGACAGCTGCTAGCACAGATACGCAGTATTTT. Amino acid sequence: CASSEGTAASTDTQYF.

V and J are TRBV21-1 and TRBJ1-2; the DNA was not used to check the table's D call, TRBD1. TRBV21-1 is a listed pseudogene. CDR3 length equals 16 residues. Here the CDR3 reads CASSKGPGQVVGGYTF. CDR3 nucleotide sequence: TGTGCCAGCAGCAAAGGCCCGGGACAGGTAGTAGGTGGCTACACCTTC.

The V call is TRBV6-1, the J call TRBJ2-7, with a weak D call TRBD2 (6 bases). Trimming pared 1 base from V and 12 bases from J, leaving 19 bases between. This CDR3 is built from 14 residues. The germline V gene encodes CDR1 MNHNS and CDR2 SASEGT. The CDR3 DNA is TGTGCCAGCAGTGAAGGTGCCGGGACCCTGGGAGGGTACTTC. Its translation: CASSEGAGTLGGYF.